This T cell receptor beta chain was retrieved from a study of tumor-infiltrating lymphocytes in primary liver carcinoma. RNA and DNA were co-extracted from about 19-30 mg of unsorted bulk tissue. CDR3 length equals 14 residues. Per germline, CDR1 DFQATT and CDR2 SNEGSKA (reference sequence). V shed 7 bases, J shed 5 bases, and the junction held 9 bases outside the gene matches. A primer in the constant region served to generate TCR beta cDNA from approximately 500 ng of total RNA. Construction of TCR beta libraries relied on three successive nested multiplex PCR rounds employing slightly modified ARM-PCR. In the first two PCR rounds, TRBV1-TRBV30 forward primers were paired with a C-beta reverse primer, and each round lasted approximately 9 cycles. A single record per CDR3 protein comes from TCRdb applying MiXCR to the multiplex PCR reads. The data hold roughly 30,000 distinct CDR3 sequences, with over 65% observed a single time.

This receptor was taken from a man in his forties with primary liver carcinoma and hepatitis B virus infection. The chain couples TRBV20-1 to TRBJ2-5, with TRBD2 identical over 11 bases. Sample: liver tumor tissue from sampling region 5. The subset here: tumor region T5, tumor centre. Written as DNA, the CDR3 is TGCAGTGGGCCCGGGACTAGCGGAGGGGAGACCCAGTACTTC. Amino acids: CSGPGTSGGETQYF.